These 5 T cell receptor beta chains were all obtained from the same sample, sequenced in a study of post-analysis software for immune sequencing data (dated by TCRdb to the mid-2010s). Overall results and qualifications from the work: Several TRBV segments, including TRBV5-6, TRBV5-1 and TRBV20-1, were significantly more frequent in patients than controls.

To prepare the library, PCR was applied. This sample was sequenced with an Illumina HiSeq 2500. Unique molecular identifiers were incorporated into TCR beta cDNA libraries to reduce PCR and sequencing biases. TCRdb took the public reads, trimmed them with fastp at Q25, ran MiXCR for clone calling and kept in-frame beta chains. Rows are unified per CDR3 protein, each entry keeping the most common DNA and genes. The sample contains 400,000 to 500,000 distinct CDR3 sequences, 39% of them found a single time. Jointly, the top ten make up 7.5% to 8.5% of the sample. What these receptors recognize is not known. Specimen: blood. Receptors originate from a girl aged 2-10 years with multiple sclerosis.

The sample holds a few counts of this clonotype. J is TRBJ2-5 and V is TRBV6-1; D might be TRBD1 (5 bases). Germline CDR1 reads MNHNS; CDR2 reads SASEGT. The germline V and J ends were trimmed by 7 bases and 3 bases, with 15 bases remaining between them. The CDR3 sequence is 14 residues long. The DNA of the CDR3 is TGTGCCAGCAATTCAGGGTCCACCGAAGAGACCCAGTACTTC. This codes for CASNSGSTEETQYF.

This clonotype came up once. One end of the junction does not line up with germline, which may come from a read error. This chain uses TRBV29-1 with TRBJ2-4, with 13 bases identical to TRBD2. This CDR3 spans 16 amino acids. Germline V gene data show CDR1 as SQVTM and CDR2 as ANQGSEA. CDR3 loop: CSVWTSGSGAKTFSTF. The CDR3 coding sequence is TGCAGCGTTTGGACTAGCGGGAGTGGGGCAAAAACATTCAGTACATTC.

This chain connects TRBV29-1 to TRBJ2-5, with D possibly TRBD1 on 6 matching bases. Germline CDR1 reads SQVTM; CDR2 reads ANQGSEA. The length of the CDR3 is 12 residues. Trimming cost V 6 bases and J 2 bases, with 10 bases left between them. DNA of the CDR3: TGCAGCGTAAAGGGGGATCAAGAGACCCAGTACTTC. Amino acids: CSVKGDQETQYF.

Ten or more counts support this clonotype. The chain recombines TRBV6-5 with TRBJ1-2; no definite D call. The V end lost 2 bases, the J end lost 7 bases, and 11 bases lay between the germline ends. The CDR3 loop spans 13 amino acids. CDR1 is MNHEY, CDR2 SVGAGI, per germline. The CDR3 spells CASSYDVAVGYTF. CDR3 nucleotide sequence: TGTGCCAGCAGTTACGACGTTGCGGTTGGCTACACCTTC.

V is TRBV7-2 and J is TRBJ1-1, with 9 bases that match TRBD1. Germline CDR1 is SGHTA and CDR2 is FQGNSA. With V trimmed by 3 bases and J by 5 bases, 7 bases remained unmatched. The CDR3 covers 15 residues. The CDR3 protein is CASSFIQGAETEAFF. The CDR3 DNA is TGTGCCAGCAGCTTCATACAGGGGGCAGAAACTGAAGCTTTCTTT.